Below, one T cell receptor (beta chain) is given with its context. Its antigen is unidentified. These data belong to a study of OX40 agonist ivuxolimab in advanced cancers. Study overall: The drug used for patients, ivuxolimab, was an agonistic anti-OX40 (CD134) antibody. Each dose-escalation patient presented with hepatocellular carcinoma, melanoma, renal cell or head and neck cancer. The study, taken as a whole, reports: The study observed clonal expansion of CD4+ and CD8+ blood T cells by week 6 at 0.1 to 3.0 mg/kg.

In germline, CDR1 is MNHEY, CDR2 SMNVEV (reference sequence). This CDR3 is 15 amino acids long. Assay: immunoSEQ multiplex PCR; the TCRdb copy retains only in-frame clones and omits some. This sample has over 75,000 clones, with 75% to 95% found just once. The sequenced sample was CD4+ or CD8+ T cells sorted from blood, obtained in a trial of the OX40 agonist ivuxolimab. The rearrangement uses TRBV27 and TRBJ2-5; D possibly corresponds to TRBD1 (5 bases). Near its end, the DNA agrees better with TRBJ2-7, so the J call may be wrong. The clonotype was recovered from an adult with an advanced solid tumor such as melanoma, head and neck, liver or kidney cancer. CDR3 nucleotides: TGTGCCAGCAGTTTGGTACAGGCTGGGCCGGACGAGCAGTACTTC. This codes for CASSLVQAGPDEQYF.